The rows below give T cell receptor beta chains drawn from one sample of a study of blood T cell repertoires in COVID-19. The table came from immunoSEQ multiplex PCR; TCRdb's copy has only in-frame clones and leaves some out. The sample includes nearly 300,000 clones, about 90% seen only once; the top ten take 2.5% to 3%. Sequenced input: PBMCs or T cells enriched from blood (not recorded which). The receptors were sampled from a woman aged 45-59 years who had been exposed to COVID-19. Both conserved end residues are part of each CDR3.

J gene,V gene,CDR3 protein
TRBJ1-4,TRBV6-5,CASRGQRATNEKLFF
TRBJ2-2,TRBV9,CASSVGQGDGTGELFF
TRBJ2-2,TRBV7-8,CASSQGIDRTNTGELFF
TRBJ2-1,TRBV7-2,CASSFYGVTYNEQFF
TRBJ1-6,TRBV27,CASNLKAGVYNSPLHF
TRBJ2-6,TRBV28,CASSEGAGANVLTF
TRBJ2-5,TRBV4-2,CASSQERTSGGETQYF
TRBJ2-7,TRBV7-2,CASSPGDSYTGPYEQYF
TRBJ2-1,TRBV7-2,CASSLLGSGAYNEQFF
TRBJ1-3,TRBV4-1,CASSQYVMGRLTGNTIYF
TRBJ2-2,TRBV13,CASSLERGWDGELFF
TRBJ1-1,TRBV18,CASSPGGPVNTEAFF
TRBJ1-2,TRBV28,CASSMTAANYGYTF
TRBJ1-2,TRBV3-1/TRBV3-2,CASSRTEANYGYTF
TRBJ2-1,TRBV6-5,CASSRTGQGANEQFF
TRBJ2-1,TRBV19,CASSIFARLYNEQFF
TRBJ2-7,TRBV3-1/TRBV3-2,CASSLFTGTSYEQYF
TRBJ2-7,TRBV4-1,CASSLGEQSYEQYF
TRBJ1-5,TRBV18,CASSAGGNQPQHF
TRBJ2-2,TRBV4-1,CASSQVERGAVGGELFF
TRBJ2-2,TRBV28,CASSSYTGELFF
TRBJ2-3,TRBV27,CASSSGTSGTDTQYF
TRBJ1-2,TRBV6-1,CASSETGSYGYTF
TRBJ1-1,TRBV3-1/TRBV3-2,CASSYRDSGTEAFF
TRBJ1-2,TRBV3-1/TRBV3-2,CASSPFDRDGYTF
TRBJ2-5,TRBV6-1,CASSEPKGQGETQYF
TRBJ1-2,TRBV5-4,CASSLGGGYNYGYTF
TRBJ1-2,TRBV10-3,CAISERGLANYGYTF
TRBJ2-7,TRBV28,CASSLLAGGSYEQYF
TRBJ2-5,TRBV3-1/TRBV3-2,CASSLSGGRRGETQYF
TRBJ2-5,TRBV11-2,CASSLPGVQETQYF
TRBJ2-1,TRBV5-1,CASSLGPREGNEQFF
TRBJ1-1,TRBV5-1,CASSLATFTEAFF
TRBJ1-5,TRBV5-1,CASTEQGALKSNQPQHF
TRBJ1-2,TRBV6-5,CATETGNRYGYTF